This TCR beta chain was recovered during a study of beta chain features in type 1 diabetes. The whole isolated RNA underwent reverse transcription, so sequencing captured expressed TCRB transcripts. Using immunoSEQ multiplex PCR, the repertoire was profiled, and TCRdb retains in-frame clones only, with some absent. The data hold 250,000 to 350,000 clones, with 14% observed a single time. The CDR3 contains 16 residues. Germline assignment: CDR1 LGHNA and CDR2 YNFKEQ. V shed 3 bases and J 8 bases; nucleotides not matched to a gene: 10. In regard to this clone: No antigen is known for it.

General study findings and limits: Sequencing of cDNA might inflate the share of cells that strongly express TCR. People with Type 1 diabetes carried modestly yet significantly shorter TCRB CDR3s in all four CD4+ subsets.

The V gene is TRBV4-2, the J gene TRBJ2-1; 10 bases map to TRBD1. This TCR was recovered from a man aged 25-45 years with type 1 diabetes. The source material was naive CD4+ T cells from blood. CDR3 sequence (DNA): TGTGCCAGCAGCCATGCACGAGGGGACAGGGGTTATGAGCAGTTCTTC. Protein: CASSHARGDRGYEQFF.